Listed here are 11 T cell receptor beta chains from one sample, sequenced in a study of blood T cell repertoires in COVID-19. Repertoires were generated with immunoSEQ multiplex PCR, while TCRdb's copy carries only in-frame clones and drops some. The table has about 200,000 clones, over 75% seen once. The sequenced material came from peripheral blood. The origin of the receptors is a man aged 45-65 years with acute or convalescent COVID-19.

The chain joins TRBV29-1 to TRBJ2-7, with D hard to call. The V end was cut by 6 bases, the J end by 3 bases, with 15 bases between. The CDR3 runs to 13 residues. CDR1 is SQVTM, CDR2 ANQGSEA, per germline. CDR3 coding DNA: TGCAGCGTGACGACACCTTTGGGCTACGAGCAGTACTTC. This codes for CSVTTPLGYEQYF.

The CDR3 loop reads CASSQQVLITEAFF. CDR3 bases: TGTGCCAGCAGTCAACAGGTTTTGATCACTGAAGCTTTCTTT. V usage is TRBV2 and J usage is TRBJ1-1, with a weak D call TRBD1 (5 bases). V lost 5 bases and J 4 bases, leaving 14 bases between the germline ends. Germline-derived CDR1 and CDR2 are SNHLY and FYNNEI. The CDR3 has 14 residues.

The V call is TRBV19, the J call TRBJ1-1, with 9 bases identical to TRBD1. Germline CDR1 is LNHDA and CDR2 is SQIVND (reference sequence). Trimming removed 5 bases from V and 5 bases from J; junction bases left unmatched: 6. CDR3 length: 14 amino acids. Here the CDR3 reads CASSVIDRGTEAFF. CDR3 DNA sequence: TGTGCCAGTAGTGTTATTGACAGGGGGACTGAAGCTTTCTTT.

The gene calls are TRBV7-3 and TRBJ2-1, with D maybe TRBD1 (5 bases). This CDR3 has 14 amino acids. CDR1 is SGHTA and CDR2 is FQGTGA in the germline V gene. With 6 bases removed from V and 8 bases from J, the gap between germline ends came to 17 bases. Written as DNA, the CDR3 is TGTGCCAGCAGTGCCGGACAACCCGGGTATGAGCAGTTCTTC. The encoded protein is CASSAGQPGYEQFF.

The chain has TRBV2 and TRBJ1-4, with D hard to call. The germline V gene has CDR1 SNHLY and CDR2 FYNNEI. Trimming removed 3 bases from V and 6 bases from J, with 8 bases in between. The CDR3 runs 13 residues. The CDR3 coding sequence is TGTGCCAGCAGTGAGACTTTTCATGAAAAACTGTTTTTT. This translates into CASSETFHEKLFF.

The genes are TRBV2 and TRBJ1-4; the D is unclear. V was clipped by 5 bases and J by 1 base, with 11 bases between them. The CDR3 runs 15 residues. The germline V gene has CDR1 SNHLY and CDR2 FYNNEI. The CDR3 region is CASSMERRTNEKLFF. CDR3 in DNA: TGTGCCAGCAGTATGGAGAGACGAACTAATGAAAAACTGTTTTTT. The full variable domain, rest sourced from reference TRBV2 and TRBJ1-4, is EPEVTQTPSHQVTQMGQEVILRCVPISNHLYFYWYRQILGQKVEFLVSFYNNEISEKSEIFDDQFSVERPDGSNFTLKIRSTKLEDSAMYFCASSMERRTNEKLFFGSGTQLSVL.

The rearrangement links TRBV5-1 to TRBJ1-1; D may be TRBD1 (5 bases). Between the trimmed V and J ends, which lost 6 bases and 5 bases, there was a span of 8 bases. The CDR3 extends over 11 amino acids. CDR1 and CDR2 from the germline V gene are SGHRS and YFSETQ. CDR3 nucleotide sequence: TGCGCCAGCACGGGGGGGACTGAAGCTTTCTTT. Residues: CASTGGTEAFF.

The chain couples TRBV4-1 to TRBJ2-2; 8 nucleotides align to TRBD1. The CDR3 is 16 residues long. Germline trimming cut 1 base from V and 7 bases from J; bases unmatched to any gene: 8. From germline, CDR1 is MGHRA and CDR2 YSYEKL. The CDR3: CASSQGTGRGRGELFF. The CDR3 DNA sequence: TGCGCCAGCAGCCAAGGAACGGGCAGGGGGCGCGGGGAGCTGTTTTTT.

The chain employs TRBV6-1 and TRBJ2-2; 9 bases are shared with TRBD1. Trimming removed 4 bases from V and 5 bases from J; junction bases left unmatched: 11. Germline CDR1 and CDR2: MNHNS and SASEGT. This CDR3 has 17 amino acids. This CDR3 reads CASSVRIGTGRTGELFF. Here the CDR3 DNA reads TGTGCCAGCAGTGTTCGCATCGGGACAGGGAGAACCGGGGAGCTGTTTTTT.

The chain joins TRBV6-5 to TRBJ1-2, with D hard to call. The CDR3 contains 12 residues. Trimming stripped 5 bases from V and 8 bases from J, with 12 bases between. Germline lookup yields CDR1 MNHEY and CDR2 SVGAGI. CDR3 in DNA: TGTGCCAGCAGTACAGCAAGCCTCGGCTACACCTTC. It specifies CASSTASLGYTF.

The chain is built from TRBV10-3 and TRBJ1-1; tentatively, D is TRBD1 (6 bases). The CDR3 has 13 residues. The V and J ends lost 10 bases and 4 bases respectively, with 16 bases between them. Germline CDR1 ENHRY, CDR2 SYGVKD. The CDR3 sequence is CANQQGLATEAFF. CDR3 DNA sequence: TGTGCCAACCAACAGGGATTGGCCACTGAAGCTTTCTTT.